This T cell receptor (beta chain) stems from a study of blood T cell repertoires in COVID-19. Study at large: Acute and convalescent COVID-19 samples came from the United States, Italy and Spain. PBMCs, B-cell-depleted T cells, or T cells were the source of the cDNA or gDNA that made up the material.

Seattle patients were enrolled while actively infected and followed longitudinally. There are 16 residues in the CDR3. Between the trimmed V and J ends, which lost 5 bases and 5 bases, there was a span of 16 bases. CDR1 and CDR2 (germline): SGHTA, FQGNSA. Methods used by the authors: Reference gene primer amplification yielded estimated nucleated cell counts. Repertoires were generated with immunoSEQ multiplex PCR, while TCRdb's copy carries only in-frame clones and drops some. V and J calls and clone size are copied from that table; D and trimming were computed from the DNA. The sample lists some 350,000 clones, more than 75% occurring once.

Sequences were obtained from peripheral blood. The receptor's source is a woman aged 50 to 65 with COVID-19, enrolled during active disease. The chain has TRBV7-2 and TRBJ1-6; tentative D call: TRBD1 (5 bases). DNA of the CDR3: TGTGCCAGCAGCCCAACGACAGTACGAAATAATTCACCCCTCCACTTT. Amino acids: CASSPTTVRNNSPLHF.